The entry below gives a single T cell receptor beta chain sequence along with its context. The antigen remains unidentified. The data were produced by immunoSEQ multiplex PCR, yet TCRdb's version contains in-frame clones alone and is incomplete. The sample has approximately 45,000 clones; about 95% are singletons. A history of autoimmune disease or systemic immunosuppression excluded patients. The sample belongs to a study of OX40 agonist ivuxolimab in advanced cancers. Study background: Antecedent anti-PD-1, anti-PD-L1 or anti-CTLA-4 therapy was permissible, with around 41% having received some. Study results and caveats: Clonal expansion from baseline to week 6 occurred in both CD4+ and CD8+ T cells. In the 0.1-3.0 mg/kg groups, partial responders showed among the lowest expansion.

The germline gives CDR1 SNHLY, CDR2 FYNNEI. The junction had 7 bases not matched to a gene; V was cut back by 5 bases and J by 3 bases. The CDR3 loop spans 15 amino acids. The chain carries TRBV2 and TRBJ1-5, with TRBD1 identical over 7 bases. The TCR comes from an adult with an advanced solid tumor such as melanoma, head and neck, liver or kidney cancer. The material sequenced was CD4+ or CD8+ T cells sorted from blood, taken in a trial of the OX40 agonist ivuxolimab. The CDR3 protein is CASSYTDRVNQPQHF. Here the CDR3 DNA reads TGTGCCAGCAGTTACACAGACAGGGTCAATCAGCCCCAGCATTTT.